Listed below are T cell receptor beta chains from one sample, sequenced in a study of T cells after yellow fever vaccination. TCRdb reanalysed the 5' RACE reads using MiXCR and keeps one entry per CDR3 protein. The repertoire holds over 35,000 distinct CDR3 sequences, with more than 6% as singletons. The sequenced sample was PBMCs, either bulk or a sorted T-cell subset (CD4+, CD8+, memory, or dextramer-sorted; not recorded which), obtained 45 days after the yellow fever booster vaccination. These receptors originate from a man aged 25-40 years who received the YFV17D yellow fever vaccine. Each CDR3 is given with its conserved first and last residue. The order of the fields is clone size, J gene, V gene, D gene, CDR3 DNA, CDR3 protein. The D gene is left open where the match is weak. The size entry is marked missing in some rows and otherwise reads once, few, many or a size class.

. | TRBJ2-3 | TRBV5-4 | . | TGTGCCAGCAGCTTTCGACGGGAGACAGATACGCAGTATTTT | CASSFRRETDTQYF
many | TRBJ2-7 | TRBV14 | TRBD2 | TGTGCCAGCAGCCCGAGACTAGCGGGAGGAATCGAGCAGTACTTC | CASSPRLAGGIEQYF
many | TRBJ2-3 | TRBV20-1 | TRBD2 | TGCAGTGCCCACTTAGCGGGGAGACGCACAGATACGCAGTATTTT | CSAHLAGRRTDTQYF
few | TRBJ2-3 | TRBV20-1 | TRBD2 | TGCGCGGGGCGGGAGCGGGGAGATACGCAGTATTTT | CAGRERGDTQYF
few | TRBJ1-3 | TRBV3-1 | TRBD1 | TGTGCCAGCAGCCAAGTAGACCTGGACAGGGAACGAGGAAACACCATATATTTT | CASSQVDLDRERGNTIYF
many | TRBJ2-2 | TRBV6-5 | . | TGTGCCAGCAGTTATAGGGGATGGTTCGAGCCACTAGCTCGTTCCACCGGGGAGCTGTTTTTT | CASSYRGWFEPLARSTGELFF
. | TRBJ2-7 | TRBV6-1 | TRBD2 | TGTGCCAGCAGCGAAAGCGGGAGATCCGAGCAGTACTTC | CASSESGRSEQYF
many | TRBJ2-5 | TRBV6-5 | TRBD1 | TGTGCCAGCAGTTCGACAGGGGCTTGGGAGACCCAGTACTTC | CASSSTGAWETQYF
few | TRBJ2-5 | TRBV4-3 | TRBD2 | TGCGCCAGCAGCCGGTACTATAGCGGGAGAGAGACCCAGTACTTC | CASSRYYSGRETQYF
. | TRBJ2-3 | TRBV6-6 | . | TGTGCCAGCAGTTACTCGATGTCGGGGACAGATACGCAGTATTTT | CASSYSMSGTDTQYF
. | TRBJ1-1 | TRBV5-1 | . | TGCGCCAGCAGACGGCCCCTAGATACTGAAGCTTTCTTT | CASRRPLDTEAFF
medium-sized | TRBJ2-1 | TRBV13 | . | TGTGCCAGCAGCTTAGAACGTGAGTCCTACAATGAGCAGTTCTTC | CASSLERESYNEQFF
many | TRBJ2-2 | TRBV6-2/TRBV6-3 | . | TGTGCCAGCAGTCAATATGAGCCAACCGGGGAGCTGTTTTTT | CASSQYEPTGELFF
many | TRBJ2-1 | TRBV7-8 | . | TGTGCCAGCAGCTCCCCGGGCAATGAGCAGTTCTTC | CASSSPGNEQFF
many | TRBJ2-1 | TRBV29-1 | TRBD1 | TGCAGCGTTGGGGACAGGGTTGGCAATGAGCAGTTCTTC | CSVGDRVGNEQFF
many | TRBJ2-7 | TRBV2 | . | TGTGCCAGCGGGGACTTCCGGAGCTCCTACGAGCAGTACTTC | CASGDFRSSYEQYF
few | TRBJ2-5 | TRBV20-1 | . | TGCAGTGCTAGAGGTCTAGACGAGGAGACCCAGTACTTC | CSARGLDEETQYF
many | TRBJ2-1 | TRBV5-8 | . | TGTGCCAGCAGCTTGGGGGGGGTTAGGATAGTCTACAATGAGCAGTTCTTC | CASSLGGVRIVYNEQFF
many | TRBJ2-1 | TRBV4-1 | TRBD2 | TGCGCCAGCAGCCAAGATACTAGCGGGAGACCCAGCAATGAGCAGTTCTTC | CASSQDTSGRPSNEQFF
few | TRBJ1-1 | TRBV20-1 | TRBD1 | TGCAGTGCTAGGGGGGAGCGGGGCTACAGGGGCCGTTTAGCTTTCTTT | CSARGERGYRGRLAFF
many | TRBJ1-1 | TRBV15 | TRBD1 | TGTGCCACCTCGACAGGGGCGAACACTGAAGCTTTCTTT | CATSTGANTEAFF
many | TRBJ1-1 | TRBV5-1 | . | TGCGCCAGCAGCTTCCAGGTGGGCACTGAAGCTTTCTTT | CASSFQVGTEAFF
few | TRBJ2-3 | TRBV20-1 | TRBD2 | TGCAGTGCTTACGGACTAGCGGCGCACACTAGCACAGATACGCAGTATTTT | CSAYGLAAHTSTDTQYF
few | TRBJ1-1 | TRBV29-1 | . | TGCAGCCTAAGACGCCCCGGGAGCACTGAAGCTTTCTTT | CSLRRPGSTEAFF
many | TRBJ2-2 | TRBV11-2 | . | TGTGCCAGCACAAAAAGGGGGTCGGGGGACGCGAACACCGGGGAGCTGTTTTTT | CASTKRGSGDANTGELFF
few | TRBJ2-1 | TRBV7-2 | . | TGTGCCAGCAGCTTAGGCCGGGGGGCTTACAATGAGCAGTTCTTC | CASSLGRGAYNEQFF
many | TRBJ2-1 | TRBV7-6 | . | TGTGCCAGCAGCTTATCATTGGGCTCCTACAATGAGCAGTTCTTC | CASSLSLGSYNEQFF
many | TRBJ1-1 | TRBV7-6 | . | TGTGCCAGCAGCAAGGACACGTACACTGAAGCTTTCTTT | CASSKDTYTEAFF
many | TRBJ1-5 | TRBV20-1 | . | TGCAGCTGCGGGGTCGAGCCCCAGCATTTT | CSCGVEPQHF
many | TRBJ2-5 | TRBV7-2 | . | TGTGCCAGCAGCAAGGACAGTCAAGAGACCCAGTACTTC | CASSKDSQETQYF
few | TRBJ2-7 | TRBV5-1 | . | TGCGCCAGCAGCTTGGCGGGGTCCTACGAGCAGTACTTC | CASSLAGSYEQYF
many | TRBJ2-7 | TRBV3-1 | . | TGTGCCAGCAGCCAAGTGTACGAGCAGTACTTC | CASSQVYEQYF
few | TRBJ2-3 | TRBV5-1 | TRBD1 | TGCGCCAGCAGCTTGGTAGGTGGACAGGGAAGAACAGATACGCAGTATTTT | CASSLVGGQGRTDTQYF
many | TRBJ2-7 | TRBV5-1 | . | TGCGCCAGCAGCTCAGAGAGCTCCTACGAGCAGTACTTC | CASSSESSYEQYF
many | TRBJ2-1 | TRBV19 | TRBD1 | TGTGCCAGTAGCCCCATGAGGGACAGGGGAGGTGAGCAGTTCTTC | CASSPMRDRGGEQFF
many | TRBJ1-1 | TRBV24-1 | . | TGTGCCACCAGTGACGGGACGAACACTGAAGCTTTCTTT | CATSDGTNTEAFF
many | TRBJ2-7 | TRBV7-2 | . | TGTGCCAGCAGCTCGCGGTCCCGCTACGAGCAGTACTTC | CASSSRSRYEQYF
many | TRBJ1-2 | TRBV12-3/TRBV12-4 | TRBD1 | TGTGCCAGCAGTTTACCCGCAGGGGGCAGCGGCTACACCTTC | CASSLPAGGSGYTF
many | TRBJ1-5 | TRBV5-5 | TRBD1 | TGTGCCAGCAGCTCAACGGGACAGGGCCAGCCCCAGCATTTT | CASSSTGQGQPQHF
few | TRBJ2-2 | TRBV24-1 | . | TGTGCCACCAGTGATTTCTCCGGGAGCGGGGAGCTGTTTTTT | CATSDFSGSGELFF
many | TRBJ1-1 | TRBV5-6 | . | TGTGCCAGCAGCTTAACCAGTGAAGCTTTCTTT | CASSLTSEAFF
. | TRBJ2-3 | TRBV5-1 | . | TGCGCCAGCAGCACCCTCACAGATACGCAGTATTTT | CASSTLTDTQYF
many | TRBJ2-7 | TRBV5-1 | TRBD2 | TGCGCCAGCAGCTTGTGGGGCGGGAGTGACGAGCAGTACTTC | CASSLWGGSDEQYF
few | TRBJ2-5 | TRBV5-4 | TRBD2 | TGTGCCAGCAGCAAAACTAGCGGGAAACTAGGGACCCAGTACTTC | CASSKTSGKLGTQYF